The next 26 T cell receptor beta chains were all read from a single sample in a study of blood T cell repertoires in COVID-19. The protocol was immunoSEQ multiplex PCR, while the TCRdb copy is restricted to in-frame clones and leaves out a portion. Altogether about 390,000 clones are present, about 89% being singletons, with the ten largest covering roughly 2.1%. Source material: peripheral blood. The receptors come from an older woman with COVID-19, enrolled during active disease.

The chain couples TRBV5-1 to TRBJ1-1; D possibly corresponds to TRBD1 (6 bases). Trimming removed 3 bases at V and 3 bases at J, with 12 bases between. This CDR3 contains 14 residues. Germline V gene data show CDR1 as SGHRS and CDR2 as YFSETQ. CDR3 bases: TGCGCCAGCAGCTGGGACACAGGGTACACTGAAGCTTTCTTT. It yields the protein CASSWDTGYTEAFF. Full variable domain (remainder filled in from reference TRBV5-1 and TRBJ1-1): KAGVTQTPRYLIKTRGQQVTLSCSPISGHRSVSWYQQTPGQGLQFLFEYFSETQRNKGNFPGRFSGRQFSNSRSEMNVSTLELGDSALYLCASSWDTGYTEAFFGQGTRLTVV.

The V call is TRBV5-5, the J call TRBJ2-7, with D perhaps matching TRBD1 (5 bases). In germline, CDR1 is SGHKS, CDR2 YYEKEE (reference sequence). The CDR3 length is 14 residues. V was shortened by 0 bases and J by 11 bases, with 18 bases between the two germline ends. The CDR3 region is CASSLGAKGFEEYF. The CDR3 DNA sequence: TGTGCCAGCAGCTTGGGGGCAAAGGGGTTTGAAGAGTACTTC.

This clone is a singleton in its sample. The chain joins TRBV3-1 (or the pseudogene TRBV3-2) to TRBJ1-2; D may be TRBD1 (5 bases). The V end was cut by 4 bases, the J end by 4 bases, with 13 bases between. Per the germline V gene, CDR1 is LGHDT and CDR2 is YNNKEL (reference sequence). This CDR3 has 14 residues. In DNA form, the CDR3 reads TGTGCCAGCAGCCCTGGGCCGGGGGTCTATGGCTACACCTTC. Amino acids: CASSPGPGVYGYTF.

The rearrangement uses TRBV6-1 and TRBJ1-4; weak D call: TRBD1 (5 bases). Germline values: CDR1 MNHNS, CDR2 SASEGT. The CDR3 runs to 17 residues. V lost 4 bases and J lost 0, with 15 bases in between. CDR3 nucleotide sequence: TGTGCCAGCAGTGGAGTAGGGGTCTTGGCAACTAATGAAAAACTGTTTTTT. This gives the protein CASSGVGVLATNEKLFF.

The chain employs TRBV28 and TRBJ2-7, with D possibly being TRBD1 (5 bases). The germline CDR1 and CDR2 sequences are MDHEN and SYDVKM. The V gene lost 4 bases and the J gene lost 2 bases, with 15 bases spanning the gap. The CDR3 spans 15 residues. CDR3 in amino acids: CASSSTGALTYEQYF. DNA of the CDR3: TGTGCCAGCAGTTCTACAGGAGCCTTAACCTACGAGCAGTACTTC.

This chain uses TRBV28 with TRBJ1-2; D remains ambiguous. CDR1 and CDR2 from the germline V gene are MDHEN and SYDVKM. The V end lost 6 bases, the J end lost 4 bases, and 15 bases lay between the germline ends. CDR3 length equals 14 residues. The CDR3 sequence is CASRGPGSSYGYTF. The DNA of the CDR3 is TGTGCCAGCAGGGGCCCGGGATCCAGCTATGGCTACACCTTC.

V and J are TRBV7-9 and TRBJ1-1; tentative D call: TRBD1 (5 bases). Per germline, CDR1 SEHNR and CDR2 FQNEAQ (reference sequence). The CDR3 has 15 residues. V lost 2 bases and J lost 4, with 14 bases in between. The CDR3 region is CASSLPQGVSTEAFF. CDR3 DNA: TGTGCCAGCAGCTTACCCCAGGGTGTTAGCACTGAAGCTTTCTTT. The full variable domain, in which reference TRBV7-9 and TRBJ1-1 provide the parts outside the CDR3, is DTGVSQNPRHKITKRGQNVTFRCDPISEHNRLYWYRQTLGQGPEFLTYFQNEAQLEKSRLLSDRFSAERPKGSFSTLEIQRTEQGDSAMYLCASSLPQGVSTEAFFGQGTRLTVV.

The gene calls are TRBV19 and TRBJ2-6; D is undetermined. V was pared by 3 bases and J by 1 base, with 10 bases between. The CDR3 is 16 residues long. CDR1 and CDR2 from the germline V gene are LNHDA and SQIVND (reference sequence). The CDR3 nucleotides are TGTGCCAGTAGTATTAGACTCACGTCTGGGGCCAACGTCCTGACTTTC. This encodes CASSIRLTSGANVLTF.

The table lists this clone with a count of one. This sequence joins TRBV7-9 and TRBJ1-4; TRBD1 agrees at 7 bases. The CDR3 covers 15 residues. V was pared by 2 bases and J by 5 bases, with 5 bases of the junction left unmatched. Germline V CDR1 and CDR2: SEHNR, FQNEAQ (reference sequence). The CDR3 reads CASSLWDSRNEKLFF. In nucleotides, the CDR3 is TGTGCCAGCAGCTTATGGGACAGCCGAAATGAAAAACTGTTTTTT.

The CDR3 loop is CASSLQGVFGNSPLHF. The CDR3 bases are TGTGCCAGCAGCTTGCAGGGGGTCTTCGGTAATTCACCCCTCCACTTT. The V and J genes are TRBV5-6 and TRBJ1-6, with 7 nucleotides matching TRBD1. This CDR3 is built from 16 residues. Unmatched junction bases numbered 7, after V lost 1 base and J lost 6 bases. CDR1 is SGHDT, CDR2 YYEEEE, per germline.

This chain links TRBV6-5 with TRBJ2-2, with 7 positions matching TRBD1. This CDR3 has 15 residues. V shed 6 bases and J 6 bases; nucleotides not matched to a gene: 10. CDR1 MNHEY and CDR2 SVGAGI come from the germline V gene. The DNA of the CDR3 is TGTGCCAGCAGACTCGAAGGGGGCAAATCCGGGGAGCTGTTTTTT. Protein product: CASRLEGGKSGELFF.

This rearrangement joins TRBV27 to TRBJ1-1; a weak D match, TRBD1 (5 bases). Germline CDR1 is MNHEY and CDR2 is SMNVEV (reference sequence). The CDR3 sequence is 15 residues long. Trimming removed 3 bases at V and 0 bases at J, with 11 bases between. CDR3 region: CASSFKDTMNTEAFF. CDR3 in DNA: TGTGCCAGCAGTTTTAAGGACACTATGAACACTGAAGCTTTCTTT.

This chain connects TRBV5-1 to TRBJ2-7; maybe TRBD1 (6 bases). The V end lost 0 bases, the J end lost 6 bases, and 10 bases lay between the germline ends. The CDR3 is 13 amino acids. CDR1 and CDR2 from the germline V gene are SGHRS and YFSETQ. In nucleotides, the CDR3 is TGCGCCAGCAGCTTGGCGCCAGGGGCCGAGCAGTACTTC. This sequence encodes CASSLAPGAEQYF.

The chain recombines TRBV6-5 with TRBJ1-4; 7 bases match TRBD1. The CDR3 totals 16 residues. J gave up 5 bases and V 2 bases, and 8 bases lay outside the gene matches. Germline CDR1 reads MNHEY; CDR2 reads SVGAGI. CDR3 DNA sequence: TGTGCCAGCAGTTACGAGGGGGCAGGGCGGAATGAAAAACTGTTTTTT. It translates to CASSYEGAGRNEKLFF.

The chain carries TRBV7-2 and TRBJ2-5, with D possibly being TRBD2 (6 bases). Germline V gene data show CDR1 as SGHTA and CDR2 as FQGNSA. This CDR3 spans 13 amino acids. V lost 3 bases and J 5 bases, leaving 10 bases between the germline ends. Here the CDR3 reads CASSLEGRETQYF. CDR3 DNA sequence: TGTGCCAGCAGCTTGGAGGGGAGGGAGACCCAGTACTTC. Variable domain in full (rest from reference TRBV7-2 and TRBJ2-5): GAGVSQSPSNKVTEKGKDVELRCDPISGHTALYWYRQSLGQGLEFLIYFQGNSAPDKSGLPSDRFSAERTGGSVSTLTIQRTQQEDSAVYLCASSLEGRETQYFGPGTRLLVL.

CDR3 loop: CASSLGGDPGDTQYF. The CDR3 DNA reads as TGTGCCAGCAGCTTGGGGGGGGACCCCGGCGATACGCAGTATTTT. The chain recombines TRBV7-7 with TRBJ2-3, with 7 bases that match TRBD2. The CDR3 is 15 amino acids. J lost 6 bases, V lost 3 bases, and 9 bases had no gene match. Looked up from germline, CDR1 is SSHAT and CDR2 is FNYEAQ (reference sequence).

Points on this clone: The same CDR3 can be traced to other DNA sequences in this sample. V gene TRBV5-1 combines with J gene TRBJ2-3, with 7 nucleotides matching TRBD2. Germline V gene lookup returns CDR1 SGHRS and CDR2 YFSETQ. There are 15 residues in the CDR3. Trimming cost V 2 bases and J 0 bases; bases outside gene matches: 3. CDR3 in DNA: TGCGCCAGCAGCTTATCGGGACTAAGCACAGATACGCAGTATTTT. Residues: CASSLSGLSTDTQYF.

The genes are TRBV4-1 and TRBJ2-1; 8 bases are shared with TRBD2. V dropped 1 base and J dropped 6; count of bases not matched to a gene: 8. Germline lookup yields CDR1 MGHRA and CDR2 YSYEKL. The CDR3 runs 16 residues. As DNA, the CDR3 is TGCGCCAGCAGCCAAGCCTTCGGGGGGGCCGGCAATGAGCAGTTCTTC. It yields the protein CASSQAFGGAGNEQFF.

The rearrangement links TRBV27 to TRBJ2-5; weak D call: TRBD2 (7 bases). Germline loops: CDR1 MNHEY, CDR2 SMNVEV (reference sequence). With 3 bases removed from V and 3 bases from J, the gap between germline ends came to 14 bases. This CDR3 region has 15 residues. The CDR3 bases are TGTGCCAGCAGTTTGGACGGGGGGCGAAAAGAGACCCAGTACTTC. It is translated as CASSLDGGRKETQYF.

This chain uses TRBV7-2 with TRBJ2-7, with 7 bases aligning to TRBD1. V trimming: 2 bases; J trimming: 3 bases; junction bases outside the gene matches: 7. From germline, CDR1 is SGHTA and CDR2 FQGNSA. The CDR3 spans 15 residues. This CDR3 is CASSLFLDRVYEQYF. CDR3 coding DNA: TGTGCCAGCAGCTTATTTTTAGACAGGGTCTACGAGCAGTACTTC. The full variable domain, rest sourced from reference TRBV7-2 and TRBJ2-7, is GAGVSQSPSNKVTEKGKDVELRCDPISGHTALYWYRQSLGQGLEFLIYFQGNSAPDKSGLPSDRFSAERTGGSVSTLTIQRTQQEDSAVYLCASSLFLDRVYEQYFGPGTRLTVT.

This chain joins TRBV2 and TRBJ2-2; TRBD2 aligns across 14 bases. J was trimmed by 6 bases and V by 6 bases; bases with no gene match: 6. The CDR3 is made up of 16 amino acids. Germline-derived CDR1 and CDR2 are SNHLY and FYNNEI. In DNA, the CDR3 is TGTGCCAGCAGGACTAGCGGGGGGGCCGGTGCCGGGGAGCTGTTTTTT. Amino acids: CASRTSGGAGAGELFF.

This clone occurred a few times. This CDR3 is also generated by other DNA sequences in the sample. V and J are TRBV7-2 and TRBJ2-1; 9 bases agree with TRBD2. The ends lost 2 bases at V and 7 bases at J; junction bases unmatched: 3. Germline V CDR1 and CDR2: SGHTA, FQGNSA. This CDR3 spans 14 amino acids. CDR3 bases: TGTGCCAGCAGCTTAAGCGGGGGGAATAATGAGCAGTTCTTC. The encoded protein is CASSLSGGNNEQFF.

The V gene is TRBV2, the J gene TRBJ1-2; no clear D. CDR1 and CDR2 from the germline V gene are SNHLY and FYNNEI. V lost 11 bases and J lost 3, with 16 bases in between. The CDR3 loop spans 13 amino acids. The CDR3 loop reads CAPLELRDYGYTF. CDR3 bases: TGTGCCCCCCTTGAGCTTCGTGACTATGGCTACACCTTC.

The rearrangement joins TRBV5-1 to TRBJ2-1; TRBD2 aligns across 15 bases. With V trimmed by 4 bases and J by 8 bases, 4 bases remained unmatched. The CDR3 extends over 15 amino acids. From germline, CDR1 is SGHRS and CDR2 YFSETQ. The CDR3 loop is CASSPGTSGGHEQFF. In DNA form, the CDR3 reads TGCGCCAGCAGCCCCGGGACTAGCGGGGGGCATGAGCAGTTCTTC.

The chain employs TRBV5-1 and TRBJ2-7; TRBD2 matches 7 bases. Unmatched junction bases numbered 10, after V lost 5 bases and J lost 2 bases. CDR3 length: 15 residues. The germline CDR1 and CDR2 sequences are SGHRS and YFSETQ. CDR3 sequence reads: CASRGSGGSAYEQYF. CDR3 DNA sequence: TGCGCCAGCAGGGGGTCGGGGGGATCGGCCTACGAGCAGTACTTC. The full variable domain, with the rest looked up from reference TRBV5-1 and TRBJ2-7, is KAGVTQTPRYLIKTRGQQVTLSCSPISGHRSVSWYQQTPGQGLQFLFEYFSETQRNKGNFPGRFSGRQFSNSRSEMNVSTLELGDSALYLCASRGSGGSAYEQYFGPGTRLTVT.

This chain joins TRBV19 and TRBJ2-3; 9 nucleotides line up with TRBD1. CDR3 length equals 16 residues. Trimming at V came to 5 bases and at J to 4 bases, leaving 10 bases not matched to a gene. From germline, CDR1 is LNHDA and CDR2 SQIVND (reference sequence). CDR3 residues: CASSSGWGQGSDTQYF. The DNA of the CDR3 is TGTGCCAGTAGTTCCGGATGGGGACAGGGCTCAGATACGCAGTATTTT. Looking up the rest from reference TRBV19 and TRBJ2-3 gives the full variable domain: DGGITQSPKYLFRKEGQNVTLSCEQNLNHDAMYWYRQDPGQGLRLIYYSQIVNDFQKGDIAEGYSVSREKKESFPLTVTSAQKNPTAFYLCASSSGWGQGSDTQYFGPGTRLTVL.